The sample holds a few counts of the clone carrying this T cell receptor (beta chain). Its antigen is not known. The ends were cut back, 2 bases at V and 7 bases at J, with 3 bases in the middle. CDR1 is KGHSH and CDR2 is LQKENI in the germline V gene. This CDR3 contains 11 residues. CD4+ T cells from unexposed donors were obtained before the COVID-19 pandemic (2011-2018). After 10 to 11 days of culture, CD4+ T cells were isolated. Fresh IL-2 medium replaced half the medium on days 3 and 7. Some clones are missing from TCRdb's copy, which holds only in-frame ones; the method was immunoSEQ multiplex PCR. Seen here are tens of thousands of clones, just under 70% observed once, and the top ten hold around 20%. The sample belongs to a study of CD4 T cells in relation to SARS-CoV-2 and coronaviruses. In the study overall: TCR beta CDR3s were sequenced after approximately 11-day antigen culture of PBMCs. Study-wide results and caveats: In about 65% of donors, memory CD4+ clonotypes crossrecognized SARS-CoV-2 and at least one common cold coronavirus spike.

The chain combines TRBV18 with TRBJ2-1, with D hard to call. The source is a human donor in good health. The sample comprised CD4+ T cells from PBMCs, cultured in vitro. This CDR3 reads CASSPWNEQFF. The CDR3, as DNA: TGTGCCAGCTCACCATGGAATGAGCAGTTCTTC.